The rows below give T cell receptor beta chains drawn from one sample of a study of response to subunit inactivated influenza vaccine. Via MiXCR, TCRdb re-called the RT-PCR reads, giving one row per CDR3 protein. The repertoire holds over 800,000 distinct CDR3 sequences, with over 20% as singletons. Source: PBMCs from blood, taken around 5 days after vaccination. The receptors come from a man aged 50 to 59 who received an inactivated influenza vaccine. The CDR3 runs from the conserved cysteine through the conserved F or W. The D gene is left open where the match is weak. Some rows have no size entry. The others give once, few or many, or a class for an expanded clone.

>.|.|TRBJ1-1|TRBV18
CASSPQLLAEAFF
TGTGCCAGCTCACCACAACTGTTAGCTGAAGCTTTCTTT
>.|.|TRBJ2-1|TRBV11-2
CASSNGNQVNEQFF
TGTGCCAGCAGCAACGGGAATCAAGTGAATGAGCAGTTCTTC
>few|TRBD1|TRBJ1-2|TRBV20-1
CSARKSGQGHGYTF
TGCAGTGCCCGCAAGTCGGGACAGGGGCACGGCTACACCTTC
>many|.|TRBJ1-6|TRBV6-2/TRBV6-3
CASSYPTTHLGSPLHF
TGTGCCAGCAGTTACCCAACGACCCATTTGGGTTCACCCCTCCACTTT
>.|TRBD2|TRBJ2-1|TRBV20-1
CSAPGLAGGINNEQFF
TGCAGTGCTCCCGGACTAGCGGGAGGCATAAACAATGAGCAGTTCTTC
>.|TRBD2|TRBJ2-4|TRBV6-5
CASSYVGRENIQYF
TGTGCCAGCAGTTACGTGGGGAGGGAAAACATTCAGTACTTC
>.|.|TRBJ2-7|TRBV7-9
CASSLGRDHYEQYF
TGTGCCAGCAGCTTAGGACGGGACCACTACGAGCAGTACTTC
>few|.|TRBJ2-3|TRBV4-1
CASSQGSADTQYF
TGCGCCAGCAGCCAAGGGTCAGCAGATACGCAGTATTTT
>few|.|TRBJ2-3|TRBV6-2/TRBV6-3
CASRDTSTDTQYF
TGTGCCAGCAGGGACACTAGCACAGATACGCAGTATTTT
>.|.|TRBJ1-6|TRBV12-3/TRBV12-4
CASSLGGSGYSPLHF
TGTGCCAGCAGTTTAGGGGGAAGTGGATATTCACCCCTCCACTTT
>many|.|TRBJ2-7|TRBV7-2
CASSPLAGGSSYEQYF
TGTGCCAGCAGCCCGTTGGCGGGTGGGAGCTCCTACGAGCAGTACTTC
>.|.|TRBJ1-6|TRBV6-5
CASSFKGRSGSPLHF
TGTGCCAGCAGTTTTAAAGGGAGGAGCGGATCACCCCTCCACTTT
>few|TRBD2|TRBJ2-7|TRBV7-2
CASSPTSDEQYF
TGTGCCAGCAGCCCTACTAGCGACGAGCAGTACTTC
>.|TRBD2|TRBJ2-4|TRBV4-3
CASSQDPAGGAKNIQYF
TGCGCCAGCAGCCAAGACCCAGCGGGGGGGGCCAAAAACATTCAGTACTTC
>.|TRBD1|TRBJ2-4|TRBV6-2/TRBV6-3
CASSLLPTGSDIQYF
TGTGCCAGCAGTTTACTACCGACAGGGTCGGACATTCAGTACTTC
>many|.|TRBJ1-5|TRBV5-5
CASSPSAGNQPQHF
TGTGCCAGCAGCCCCTCGGCAGGCAATCAGCCCCAGCATTTT
>.|.|TRBJ2-3|TRBV24-1
CATSDPFQDTDTQYF
TGTGCCACCAGTGACCCTTTTCAAGACACAGATACGCAGTATTTT
>few|TRBD2|TRBJ2-3|TRBV13
CASSFELGTMAGDTQYF
TGTGCCAGCAGCTTTGAACTAGGGACTATGGCTGGGGATACGCAGTATTTT
>.|TRBD2|TRBJ2-1|TRBV29-1
CSVGGHMNSDEQFF
TGCAGCGTGGGAGGGCACATGAACTCCGATGAGCAGTTCTTC
>many|TRBD2|TRBJ2-7|TRBV4-2
CASSQEGRGPFEQYF
TGTGCCAGCAGCCAAGAAGGGAGGGGTCCGTTCGAGCAGTACTTC
>few|.|TRBJ2-5|TRBV20-1
CSARTGSETQYF
TGCAGTGCTAGAACGGGGTCCGAGACCCAGTACTTC
>.|TRBD2|TRBJ2-2|TRBV24-1
CATRASGNTGELFF
TGTGCCACCCGAGCTAGCGGGAACACCGGGGAGCTGTTTTTT
>few|TRBD2|TRBJ2-3|TRBV20-1
CSARVGSGVRDTQYF
TGCAGTGCTAGAGTGGGTAGCGGGGTCAGAGATACGCAGTATTTT
>few|TRBD1|TRBJ2-6|TRBV12-3/TRBV12-4
CASSWDRWSSGVSGANVLTF
TGTGCCAGCAGCTGGGACAGGTGGTCCTCTGGTGTTTCTGGGGCCAACGTCCTGACTTTC
>.|.|TRBJ2-4|TRBV7-9
CASSLMTPGVQYF
TGTGCCAGCAGCTTAATGACGCCGGGAGTTCAGTACTTC
>many|.|TRBJ2-5|TRBV20-1
CSAGQPRETQYF
TGCAGTGCCGGGCAACCTCGTGAGACCCAGTACTTC
>many|.|TRBJ2-2|TRBV5-6
CASSLDSLDALFTGELFF
TGTGCCAGCAGCTTGGACTCCCTGGACGCCTTATTCACCGGGGAGCTGTTTTTT
>.|.|TRBJ2-7|TRBV3-1
CASSRAPYEQYF
TGTGCCAGCAGCCGAGCGCCCTACGAGCAGTACTTC
>.|.|TRBJ1-4|TRBV7-9
CASSLANHNEKLFF
TGTGCCAGCAGCTTAGCCAACCATAATGAAAAACTGTTTTTT
>.|TRBD1|TRBJ2-1|TRBV3-1
CASSPSQGFIYNEQFF
TGTGCCAGCAGCCCGTCACAGGGGTTTATTTACAATGAGCAGTTCTTC
>.|TRBD1|TRBJ2-5|TRBV10-3
CAISERDRGSFQETQYF
TGTGCCATCAGTGAGCGGGACAGGGGGAGTTTTCAAGAGACCCAGTACTTC
>few|.|TRBJ1-6|TRBV7-9
CASSFKLEYNSPLHF
TGTGCCAGCAGCTTTAAGTTGGAGTATAATTCACCCCTCCACTTT
>.|TRBD2|TRBJ2-1|TRBV11-1
CASSWTSGRSYNEQFF
TGTGCCAGCAGCTGGACTAGCGGGAGGTCCTACAATGAGCAGTTCTTC
>few|.|TRBJ2-3|TRBV20-1
CSADASVYTDTQYF
TGCAGTGCGGACGCTAGCGTCTATACAGATACGCAGTATTTT
>many|TRBD1|TRBJ2-2|TRBV12-3/TRBV12-4
CASRHRKRDRGTGELFF
TGTGCCAGCAGACACCGAAAAAGGGACAGGGGTACCGGGGAGCTGTTTTTT
>.|.|TRBJ1-1|TRBV19
CASSTRLGEAFF
TGTGCCAGTAGTACCCGGTTGGGTGAAGCTTTCTTT